These 18 T cell receptor beta chains were sequenced from one sample in a study of OX40 agonist ivuxolimab in advanced cancers. TCRdb's copy holds only in-frame clones and misses some; the assay was immunoSEQ multiplex PCR. The table lists about 64,000 clones, about 87% of them singletons. The sample here was CD4+ or CD8+ T cells sorted from blood, taken in a trial of the OX40 agonist ivuxolimab. These receptor sequences come from an adult with an advanced solid tumor such as melanoma, head and neck, liver or kidney cancer.

The chain recombines TRBV18 with TRBJ1-1; D unclear. Trimming removed 2 bases from V and 0 bases from J, with 4 bases in between. CDR3 length: 13 residues. Per the germline V gene, CDR1 is KGHSH and CDR2 is LQKENI. The CDR3 loop is CASSPMMNTEAFF. As DNA, the CDR3 is TGTGCCAGCTCACCAATGATGAACACTGAAGCTTTCTTT.

V is TRBV30 and J is TRBJ2-7, with D maybe TRBD2 (5 bases). The V gene lost 5 bases and the J gene lost 4 bases, with 15 bases spanning the gap. This CDR3 has 13 residues. Germline V gene data show CDR1 as GTSNPN and CDR2 as SVGIG (reference sequence). The CDR3 bases are TGTGCCTGGGCGGGCAGTAGCCCTTACGAGCAGTACTTC. Protein: CAWAGSSPYEQYF.

This chain links TRBV2 with TRBJ2-5; possibly TRBD1 or TRBD2 for D (5 bases each). Trimming took off 4 bases at V and 7 bases at J, with 10 bases between the two ends. The CDR3 sequence is 12 residues long. Germline V gene data show CDR1 as SNHLY and CDR2 as FYNNEI. CDR3 DNA sequence: TGTGCCAGCAGTGGGGACCTTCCGACCCAGTACTTC. It encodes CASSGDLPTQYF.

The chain is built from TRBV4-1 and TRBJ2-3; D unclear. The V and J ends lost 7 bases and 1 base respectively, with 12 bases between them. The length of the CDR3 is 14 residues. Germline CDR1 reads MGHRA; CDR2 reads YSYEKL. CDR3 residues: CASMPRLGTDTQYF. Here the CDR3 DNA reads TGCGCCAGCATGCCAAGATTGGGCACAGATACGCAGTATTTT.

The rearrangement links TRBV7-9 to TRBJ1-5, with a tentative D call TRBD1 (5 bases). The CDR3 spans 15 residues. Per germline, CDR1 SEHNR and CDR2 FQNEAQ (reference sequence). Trimming pared 2 bases from V and 2 bases from J, leaving 10 bases between. CDR3 in DNA: TGTGCCAGCAGCTTAACGGGGGATGGCAATCAGCCCCAGCATTTT. It translates to CASSLTGDGNQPQHF.

In its sample, this clone was seen a few times. The gene calls are TRBV2 and TRBJ1-4, with D possibly being TRBD1 (6 bases). Trimming removed 7 bases from V and 7 bases from J, with 10 bases in between. This CDR3 region has 12 residues. Germline CDR1 and CDR2: SNHLY and FYNNEI. The CDR3: CASNQGSEKLFF. The CDR3 DNA reads as TGTGCCAGCAACCAGGGGAGTGAAAAACTGTTTTTT.

This chain links TRBV19 with TRBJ1-1; D perhaps matches TRBD1 (5 bases). The CDR3 totals 15 residues. Germline loops: CDR1 LNHDA, CDR2 SQIVND (reference sequence). V lost 5 bases, J lost 2 bases, and 15 bases lay in between. The CDR3 DNA reads TGTGCCAGTAGTCCCTTAGACAGACCCAACACTGAAGCTTTCTTT. Protein sequence: CASSPLDRPNTEAFF.

The CDR3 is CASSLTGTAYNEQFF. CDR3 DNA sequence: TGTGCCAGCAGCTTAACCGGGACAGCTTACAATGAGCAGTTCTTC. The rearrangement links TRBV7-9 to TRBJ2-1; 7 bases fit TRBD1. Germline CDR1 SEHNR, CDR2 FQNEAQ (reference sequence). V lost 2 bases to trimming and J lost 4 bases; unmatched junction nucleotides: 5. The length of the CDR3 is 15 residues.

The chain links TRBV5-1 to TRBJ1-5; D is ambiguous. The V gene lost 4 bases and the J gene lost 5 bases, with 13 bases spanning the gap. Germline assignment: CDR1 SGHRS and CDR2 YFSETQ. The CDR3 loop spans 14 amino acids. The CDR3 region has the DNA TGCGCCAGCAGCCTGGACCCGGGAGATCAGCCCCAGCATTTT. This translates into CASSLDPGDQPQHF.

The J gene is TRBJ2-7, the V gene TRBV10-3, with D perhaps being TRBD1 or TRBD2 (5 bases each). CDR3 length: 12 residues. Per germline, CDR1 ENHRY and CDR2 SYGVKD. With 4 bases removed from V and 2 bases from J, the gap between germline ends came to 6 bases. The CDR3 reads CAISGDAYEQYF. The CDR3 coding sequence is TGTGCCATCAGTGGGGACGCCTACGAGCAGTACTTC.

The chain links TRBV19 to TRBJ1-5; no definite D call. From germline, CDR1 is LNHDA and CDR2 SQIVND (reference sequence). The V and J ends lost 5 bases and 3 bases respectively, with 8 bases between them. The CDR3 consists of 13 residues. Written as DNA, the CDR3 is TGTGCCAGTAGTGGCTCAAACAATCAGCCCCAGCATTTT. Translated: CASSGSNNQPQHF.

This chain joins TRBV23-1 and TRBJ2-2, with 7 bases identical to TRBD2. TRBV23-1 is an ORF; its function is uncertain. V dropped 0 bases and J dropped 5; count of bases not matched to a gene: 9. The CDR3 is 17 residues long. CDR3 residues: CASSQSLREGRTGELFF. The CDR3 DNA sequence: TGCGCCAGCAGTCAATCATTGAGGGAGGGCCGAACCGGGGAGCTGTTTTTT.

The chain joins TRBV7-9 to TRBJ2-1; D is ambiguous. Germline-derived CDR1 and CDR2 are SEHNR and FQNEAQ (reference sequence). V lost 8 bases, J lost 9 bases, and 14 bases lay in between. The CDR3 is 12 amino acids. CDR3 sequence reads: CASSFGYREQFF. Written as DNA, the CDR3 is TGTGCCAGCTCTTTCGGCTACCGTGAGCAGTTCTTC.

The sample holds a few counts of this clone. The rearrangement uses TRBV19 and TRBJ1-1; D ambiguous. Germline V gene sequence: CDR1 LNHDA, CDR2 SQIVND (reference sequence). Deletions cut 3 bases from V and 1 base from J, with 12 bases between. This CDR3 has 15 amino acids. CDR3 loop: CASSMRGQKNTEAFF. The CDR3 DNA reads TGTGCCAGTAGTATGAGAGGGCAAAAGAACACTGAAGCTTTCTTT. Based on the CDR3 plus reference TRBV19 and TRBJ1-1, the full variable domain is DGGITQSPKYLFRKEGQNVTLSCEQNLNHDAMYWYRQDPGQGLRLIYYSQIVNDFQKGDIAEGYSVSREKKESFPLTVTSAQKNPTAFYLCASSMRGQKNTEAFFGQGTRLTVV.

The rearrangement joins TRBV6-5 to TRBJ1-1; no definite D call. Germline V lookup: CDR1 MNHEY, CDR2 SVGAGI. CDR3 length equals 14 residues. V was pared by 0 bases and J by 2 bases, with 7 bases between. The CDR3 sequence: CASSYSSFNTEAFF. As DNA, the CDR3 is TGTGCCAGCAGTTACTCGAGCTTTAACACTGAAGCTTTCTTT.

The chain carries TRBV18 and TRBJ1-2; possibly TRBD1 for D (5 bases). The ends were cut back, 3 bases at V and 6 bases at J, with 11 bases in the middle. CDR1 and CDR2 from the germline V gene are KGHSH and LQKENI. The CDR3 is 13 residues long. Here the CDR3 DNA reads TGTGCCAGCTCACCGTCTAGAGGGGATGGCTACACCTTC. This translates into CASSPSRGDGYTF. Using reference TRBV18 and TRBJ1-2 for the parts outside the CDR3, the full variable domain is NAGVMQNPRHLVRRRGQEARLRCSPMKGHSHVYWYRQLPEEGLKFMVYLQKENIIDESGMPKERFSAEFPKEGPSILRIQQVVRGDSAAYFCASSPSRGDGYTFGSGTRLTVV.

The chain joins TRBV18 to TRBJ1-3; no firm D call. CDR1 KGHSH and CDR2 LQKENI come from the germline V gene. The CDR3 is 16 residues long. Trimming stripped 3 bases from V and 0 bases from J, with 12 bases between. CDR3 loop: CASSPSLVNSGNTIYF. The CDR3 DNA sequence: TGTGCCAGCTCACCTAGCCTGGTGAACTCTGGAAACACCATATATTTT.

The chain is built from TRBV28 and TRBJ2-2; 14 bases match TRBD2. Germline assignment: CDR1 MDHEN and CDR2 SYDVKM. Germline trimming cut 6 bases from V and 7 bases from J; bases unmatched to any gene: 10. The CDR3 runs 17 residues. This CDR3 reads CASSPLGTSGSGGELFF. The CDR3 nucleotides are TGTGCCAGCAGCCCATTAGGGACTAGCGGGAGCGGCGGGGAGCTGTTTTTT.